This TCR beta chain is from a study of cytomegalovirus exposure and HLA in healthy donors. Trimming took 1 base from V and 1 from J, leaving 10 bases between them. The CDR3 spans 15 residues. Germline-derived CDR1 and CDR2 are SEHNR and FQNEAQ (reference sequence). Sampled while nominally healthy, donors likely had unrecorded immune exposures. This PCR relied on a set of 60 Vbeta primers and 13 Jbeta primers. Libraries were prepared by immunoSEQ multiplex PCR; TCRdb keeps only in-frame clonotypes and omits some of them. The sample shows 68,000 or so clones, around 80% of them seen only once. This rearrangement joins TRBV7-9 to TRBJ2-5; a possible D gene is TRBD2 (5 bases). The sequence was collected from a woman aged 25-40 years in good health and CMV-seronegative. Sequences were obtained from PBMCs. CDR3 protein: CASSLESGPQETQYF. The CDR3 DNA follows: TGTGCCAGCAGCTTAGAGAGCGGCCCCCAAGAGACCCAGTACTTC. Full variable domain (remainder filled in from reference TRBV7-9 and TRBJ2-5): DTGVSQNPRHKITKRGQNVTFRCDPISEHNRLYWYRQTLGQGPEFLTYFQNEAQLEKSRLLSDRFSAERPKGSFSTLEIQRTEQGDSAMYLCASSLESGPQETQYFGPGTRLLVL.